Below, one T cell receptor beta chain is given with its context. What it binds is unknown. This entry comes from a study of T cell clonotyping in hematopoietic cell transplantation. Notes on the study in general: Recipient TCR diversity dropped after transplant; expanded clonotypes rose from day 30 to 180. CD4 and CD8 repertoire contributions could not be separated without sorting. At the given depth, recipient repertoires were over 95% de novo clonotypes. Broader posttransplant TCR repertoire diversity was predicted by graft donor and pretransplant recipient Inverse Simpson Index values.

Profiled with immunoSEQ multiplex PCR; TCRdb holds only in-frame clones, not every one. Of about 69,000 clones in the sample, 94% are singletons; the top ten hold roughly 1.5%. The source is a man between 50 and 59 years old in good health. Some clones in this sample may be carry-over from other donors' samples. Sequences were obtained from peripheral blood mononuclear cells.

CDR3 in DNA: TGTGCCAGCAGTAAGGCGGGGCAAAGGGAAAAACTGTTTTTT. It is translated as CASSKAGQREKLFF. The rearrangement links TRBV28 to TRBJ1-4, with D perhaps TRBD1 (5 bases). Germline assignment: CDR1 MDHEN and CDR2 SYDVKM. Trimming removed 5 bases at V and 8 bases at J, with 15 bases between. The CDR3 has 14 amino acids.